Ten or more counts support the clone carrying this T cell receptor (beta chain). The sample belongs to a study of human T cells and chemical hapten exposure. Documented time point: patch test 1, 2 weeks after DPC sensitization. As to treatment: therapeutic diphenylcyclopropenone sensitization with weekly scalp DPC. What the library attached to individual cDNA molecules were unique molecular identifiers. TCRdb re-called the RACE reads through MiXCR, storing one row per CDR3 protein. The sample yields fewer than 500,000 distinct CDR3 sequences, approximately 5.1% seen once. V was cut by 0 bases and J by 3 bases, with 13 bases left in between. The CDR3 has 16 residues.

This chain uses TRBV5-3 with TRBJ1-5, with D possibly matching TRBD1 (6 bases). TRBV5-3 is designated an ORF whose function remains uncertain. Specimen: whole blood, collected in connection with sensitization to the hapten diphenylcyclopropenone (DPC). The source of this sequence is a woman in her forties or fifties with alopecia areata. Some clones in this sample may be carry-over from other donors' samples. CDR3 coding DNA: TGTGCCAGAAGCTTGGACAGGGATTGGAACAATCAGCCCCAGCATTTT. Translating gives CARSLDRDWNNQPQHF.